One sample yielded the 29 T cell receptor beta chains listed below, sequenced in a study of spatial heterogeneity in lung cancer. Time point given: blood at routine non-recurrence follow-up after resection. Each CDR3 protein gets one entry after TCRdb re-called the 5' RACE reads with MiXCR. The sample shows about 3,100 distinct CDR3 sequences, 15% to 20% of them seen only once. This sample comprised PBMCs, obtained at follow-up. The receptors were sampled from a male donor with early-stage non-small cell lung cancer.

This clonotype is medium-sized by share. The chain recombines TRBV6-5 with TRBJ2-7, with D perhaps matching TRBD2 (7 bases). Trimming pared 6 bases from V and 4 bases from J, leaving 19 bases between. The CDR3 is 15 amino acids. The germline V gene encodes CDR1 MNHEY and CDR2 SVGAGI. CDR3 amino acids: CASSPSWGGRYEQYF. In DNA, the CDR3 is TGTGCCAGCAGCCCAAGCTGGGGGGGCCGGTACGAGCAGTACTTC.

This clonotype was counted at least ten times. The gene calls are TRBV11-3 and TRBJ2-5, with D perhaps assigned TRBD1 or TRBD2 (5 bases each). Per the germline V gene, CDR1 is SGHNT and CDR2 is YENEEA. V gave up 5 bases and J gave up 5 bases, with 12 bases separating them. CDR3 length: 13 residues. CDR3 region: CASSPRDRETQYF. CDR3 coding DNA: TGTGCCAGCAGCCCCCGGGACCGGGAGACCCAGTACTTC.

By share, this clonotype counts as medium-sized. V usage is TRBV30 and J usage is TRBJ1-1, with D hard to call. Per germline, CDR1 GTSNPN and CDR2 SVGIG (reference sequence). V gave up 7 bases and J gave up 3 bases, with 12 bases separating them. CDR3 size: 12 residues. CDR3 coding DNA: TGTGCCTTGAATCCAAGTTACACTGAAGCTTTCTTT. This sequence encodes CALNPSYTEAFF.

This clonotype was counted ten times or more. J is TRBJ2-7 and V is TRBV20-1; TRBD1 matches at 10 bases. This CDR3 contains 13 residues. V lost 6 bases to trimming and J lost 4 bases; unmatched junction nucleotides: 6. The germline CDR1 and CDR2 sequences are DFQATT and SNEGSKA (reference sequence). For the CDR3, the DNA is TGCAGTGCCCCGGACAGGGGGAGGTACGAGCAGTACTTC. This sequence encodes CSAPDRGRYEQYF.

This clonotype was recorded many times. This chain uses TRBV5-1 with TRBJ2-1; TRBD2 matches at 10 bases. The CDR3 is 16 residues long. V trimming: 2 bases; J trimming: 6 bases; junction bases outside the gene matches: 8. Germline V gene data show CDR1 as SGHRS and CDR2 as YFSETQ. The CDR3 region is CASSFRAGGPRNEQFF. The CDR3, as DNA: TGCGCCAGCAGCTTCCGAGCGGGGGGGCCCCGCAATGAGCAGTTCTTC.

By sample share, this clonotype is medium-sized. The chain combines TRBV7-9 with TRBJ1-2, with D maybe TRBD1 (6 bases). The V end was cut by 1 base, the J end by 6 bases, with 15 bases between. CDR1 and CDR2 from the germline V gene are SEHNR and FQNEAQ (reference sequence). There are 15 residues in the CDR3. CDR3 sequence reads: CASSLGLGGSDGYTF. The CDR3 DNA reads TGTGCCAGCAGCTTAGGTTTAGGGGGATCGGATGGCTACACCTTC.

The chain couples TRBV7-2 to TRBJ2-2; no firm D call. Per germline, CDR1 SGHTA and CDR2 FQGNSA. Deletions cut 4 bases from V and 6 bases from J, with 9 bases between. This CDR3 has 13 amino acids. The CDR3 DNA follows: TGTGCCAGCAGCTCCTACACGGCCGGGGAGCTGTTTTTT. This sequence encodes CASSSYTAGELFF.

This clonotype was detected ten times or more. The chain recombines TRBV2 with TRBJ2-7, with TRBD1 as a possible D gene (6 bases). Between the trimmed V and J ends, which lost 7 bases and 0 bases, there was a span of 16 bases. The CDR3 is made up of 15 amino acids. Per the germline V gene, CDR1 is SNHLY and CDR2 is FYNNEI. The CDR3 DNA reads TGTGCCAGCACCTTACAGGGCCCGAGCTCCTACGAGCAGTACTTC. Translation: CASTLQGPSSYEQYF.

The chain joins TRBV7-9 to TRBJ2-1; 7 bases are a match to TRBD1. Trimming at V came to 6 bases and at J to 2 bases, leaving 7 bases not matched to a gene. There are 15 residues in the CDR3. The germline V gene has CDR1 SEHNR and CDR2 FQNEAQ (reference sequence). CDR3 DNA: TGTGCCAGCAGGTCACCGGACAGGACCTACAATGAGCAGTTCTTC. Residues: CASRSPDRTYNEQFF.

This clonotype showed up just a few times. The chain joins TRBV27 to TRBJ2-2, with D perhaps TRBD2 (6 bases). The germline V and J ends were trimmed by 6 bases and 6 bases, with 11 bases remaining between them. Germline CDR1 and CDR2: MNHEY and SMNVEV (reference sequence). The CDR3 contains 13 residues. The CDR3: CASSLPGAGELFF. Here the CDR3 DNA reads TGTGCCAGCAGCCTTCCGGGGGCCGGGGAGCTGTTTTTT.

The J gene is TRBJ2-7, the V gene TRBV20-1; the match to TRBD1 covers 9 bases. V lost 5 bases, J lost 4 bases, and 6 bases stayed unmatched. In germline, CDR1 is DFQATT, CDR2 SNEGSKA (reference sequence). The CDR3 has 13 residues. This CDR3 is CSALGQGNYEQYF. The CDR3 region has the DNA TGCAGTGCTTTAGGACAGGGGAATTACGAGCAGTACTTC.

CDR3 protein: CASSSDRDQRNTIYF. The CDR3 DNA reads as TGTGCCAGCAGCTCAGACCGGGATCAACGAAACACCATATATTTT. The J gene is TRBJ1-3, the V gene TRBV12-3 or TRBV12-4; D is unresolved. The CDR3 consists of 15 residues. Trimming stripped 6 bases from V and 5 bases from J, with 17 bases between.

By share, this clonotype counts as medium-sized. This chain joins TRBV2 and TRBJ2-7; either TRBD1 or TRBD2 may fit D (5 bases each). The germline V gene has CDR1 SNHLY and CDR2 FYNNEI. This CDR3 is built from 14 residues. V lost 5 bases, J lost 0 bases, and 11 bases lay in between. The DNA of the CDR3 is TGTGCCAGCAGTACCGGGACGGGCTCCTACGAGCAGTACGTC. This codes for CASSTGTGSYEQYV.

This clonotype was seen repeatedly, ten times or more. CDR3 sequence: CASSFGVDGYTF. The CDR3 region has the DNA TGTGCCAGCAGTTTCGGGGTGGATGGCTACACCTTC. J is TRBJ1-2 and V is TRBV28; D call uncertain. The CDR3 contains 12 residues. Per the germline V gene, CDR1 is MDHEN and CDR2 is SYDVKM. V dropped 3 bases and J dropped 6 bases, with 8 bases sitting between them.

The chain joins TRBV27 to TRBJ1-2; TRBD1 matches at 7 bases. The CDR3 is 15 amino acids. Trimming at V came to 2 bases and at J to 5 bases, leaving 8 bases not matched to a gene. The germline CDR1 and CDR2 sequences are MNHEY and SMNVEV (reference sequence). CDR3 DNA sequence: TGTGCCAGCAGTTTAACGGAGGACAGGATTTATGGCTACACCTTC. Translated: CASSLTEDRIYGYTF.

This clonotype is medium-sized (0.01 to 0.1%) within its sample. V and J are TRBV25-1 and TRBJ1-2, with 7 bases fitting TRBD1. V trimming: 5 bases; J trimming: 8 bases; junction bases outside the gene matches: 14. The germline V gene has CDR1 MGHDK and CDR2 SYGVNS. This CDR3 has 15 amino acids. CDR3 sequence: CASSHVERQGKGYTF. Here the CDR3 DNA reads TGTGCCAGCAGTCACGTGGAAAGACAGGGAAAAGGCTACACCTTC.

This clonotype is labeled medium-sized (0.01 to 0.1%). This chain connects TRBV5-8 to TRBJ2-7; 8 nucleotides line up with TRBD2. The CDR3 covers 17 residues. CDR1 and CDR2 from the germline V gene are SGHTS and YDEGEE. The V segment lost 4 bases and the J segment 4 bases; nucleotides outside the gene matches: 16. DNA of the CDR3: TGTGCCAGCAGCACCGTGATGAGGACTAGCAAAAGTTACGAGCAGTACGTC. Protein: CASSTVMRTSKSYEQYV.

By frequency in the sample, this clonotype is medium-sized. The chain couples TRBV15 to TRBJ2-5; D possibly corresponds to TRBD2 (7 bases). The V gene lost 5 bases and the J gene lost 5 bases, with 18 bases spanning the gap. Germline lookup yields CDR1 LNHNV and CDR2 YYDKDF (reference sequence). This CDR3 is built from 15 residues. The CDR3 nucleotides are TGTGCCACCAGCGTCGGGGGGCCAAAGAGGGAGACCCAGTACTTC. It yields the protein CATSVGGPKRETQYF.

By share, this clonotype ranks as medium-sized. The rearrangement links TRBV25-1 to TRBJ1-1; TRBD1 matches at 9 bases. The V gene's germline CDR1 is MGHDK and CDR2 SYGVNS. V dropped 4 bases and J dropped 4; count of bases not matched to a gene: 16. This CDR3 has 18 residues. Here the CDR3 DNA reads TGTGCCAGCAGTGCCTACCGACAGGGGGAGTTTCATGGCACTGAAGCTTTCTTT. Protein product: CASSAYRQGEFHGTEAFF.

By sample share, this clonotype is hyperexpanded. The genes are TRBV20-1 and TRBJ2-1, with 10 bases identical to TRBD2. V was pared by 6 bases and J by 3 bases, with 2 bases of the junction left unmatched. Germline V lookup: CDR1 DFQATT, CDR2 SNEGSKA (reference sequence). The CDR3 has 13 residues. The CDR3 DNA sequence: TGCAGTGCACGGACTAGCGGCTACAATGAGCAGTTCTTC. Protein product: CSARTSGYNEQFF.

V is TRBV28 and J is TRBJ1-2; 9 bases map to TRBD1. Germline V lookup: CDR1 MDHEN, CDR2 SYDVKM. There are 16 residues in the CDR3. J gave up 4 bases and V 10 bases, and 16 bases lay outside the gene matches. CDR3 coding DNA: TGTGCCACTCAGTCAGGCGGGACAGGGAAAAGCTATGGCTACACCTTC. It encodes CATQSGGTGKSYGYTF.

Sample share makes this clonotype medium-sized. The chain links TRBV7-9 to TRBJ1-2; D might be TRBD1 (6 bases). The CDR3 length is 13 residues. The germline gives CDR1 SEHNR, CDR2 FQNEAQ (reference sequence). Trimming removed 4 bases from V and 7 bases from J, with 13 bases in between. The CDR3 DNA is TGTGCCAGCAGCTCTTCGAGGGGGGGTGGCTACACCTTC. Protein product: CASSSSRGGGYTF.

This clonotype has ten or more counts. V and J are TRBV27 and TRBJ2-7; 7 nucleotides align to TRBD2. There are 19 residues in the CDR3. The V gene's germline CDR1 is MNHEY and CDR2 SMNVEV (reference sequence). J lost 0 bases, V lost 2 bases, and 16 bases had no gene match. The CDR3 DNA reads TGTGCCAGCAGTTTAAGGACCGAGCTTCGGGAGGTTAGCTCCTACGAGCAGTACTTC. It encodes CASSLRTELREVSSYEQYF.

By its share, this clonotype is medium-sized. V and J are TRBV12-3 or TRBV12-4 and TRBJ2-5; TRBD2 matches 15 bases. With 5 bases clipped from V and 5 bases from J, the junction kept 6 bases outside the gene matches. The CDR3 has 16 residues. The CDR3 coding sequence is TGTGCCAGCAGTCACGGACTAGCGGGGGGGCGGGAGACCCAGTACTTC. Its translation is CASSHGLAGGRETQYF.

V and J are TRBV5-1 and TRBJ2-3; the match to TRBD2 covers 14 bases. This CDR3 spans 15 amino acids. Germline V CDR1 and CDR2: SGHRS, YFSETQ. Trimming at V came to 4 bases and at J to 7 bases, leaving 5 bases not matched to a gene. In nucleotides, the CDR3 is TGCGCCAGCAGCACGACTAGCGGGGGGGCTAATACGCAGTATTTT. It encodes CASSTTSGGANTQYF. The full variable domain, rest sourced from reference TRBV5-1 and TRBJ2-3, is KAGVTQTPRYLIKTRGQQVTLSCSPISGHRSVSWYQQTPGQGLQFLFEYFSETQRNKGNFPGRFSGRQFSNSRSEMNVSTLELGDSALYLCASSTTSGGANTQYFGPGTRLTVL.

The CDR3 here is CASSLGDGNSPLHF. The CDR3 DNA is TGTGCCAGCAGTTTGGGGGATGGTAATTCACCCCTCCACTTT. V is TRBV28 and J is TRBJ1-6, with D maybe TRBD1 (5 bases). Germline CDR1 and CDR2: MDHEN and SYDVKM. V was trimmed by 3 bases and J by 6 bases, leaving 9 bases between them. The length of the CDR3 is 14 residues.

V gene TRBV27 combines with J gene TRBJ2-7; 7 bases map to TRBD2. The CDR3 has 20 residues. Looked up from germline, CDR1 is MNHEY and CDR2 is SMNVEV (reference sequence). With V trimmed by 9 bases and J by 3 bases, 29 bases remained unmatched. The CDR3 reads CASRPGRFDDPNSGNYEQYV. CDR3 sequence (DNA): TGTGCCAGTCGGCCCGGGAGGTTTGACGATCCTAACTCTGGGAACTACGAGCAGTACGTC.

This clonotype showed up many times. The chain combines TRBV7-2 with TRBJ2-2; perhaps TRBD1 as D (6 bases). Deletions cut 6 bases from V and 9 bases from J, with 14 bases between. CDR1 is SGHTA and CDR2 is FQGNSA in the germline V gene. The CDR3 is 13 amino acids. The CDR3 DNA sequence: TGTGCCAGCAGTCCCAGGGGCGGCCGGGAGCTGTTTTTT. Translated: CASSPRGGRELFF. Full variable domain (remainder filled in from reference TRBV7-2 and TRBJ2-2): GAGVSQSPSNKVTEKGKDVELRCDPISGHTALYWYRQSLGQGLEFLIYFQGNSAPDKSGLPSDRFSAERTGGSVSTLTIQRTQQEDSAVYLCASSPRGGRELFFGEGSRLTVL.

There are many counts of this clonotype. The genes are TRBV7-2 and TRBJ2-1; D is ambiguous. CDR1 SGHTA and CDR2 FQGNSA come from the germline V gene. The CDR3 length is 15 residues. Trimming took 3 bases from V and 4 from J, leaving 13 bases between them. In nucleotides, the CDR3 is TGTGCCAGCAGCTTTGGGTCGGGTGGGTACAATGAGCAGTTCTTC. Translating gives CASSFGSGGYNEQFF.